This T cell receptor beta chain was observed in a study of OX40 agonist ivuxolimab in advanced cancers. This CDR3 spans 12 amino acids. V shed 9 bases and J shed 5 bases, with 13 bases lying between them. Germline CDR1 and CDR2: LNHDA and SQIVND (reference sequence). TCRdb's copy holds only in-frame clones and misses some; the assay was immunoSEQ multiplex PCR. The table has 50,000 to 75,000 clones, 80% to 90% seen once. The gene calls are TRBV19 and TRBJ1-1; D is perhaps TRBD1 (5 bases). The input for sequencing was CD4+ or CD8+ T cells sorted from blood, taken in a trial of the OX40 agonist ivuxolimab. The origin of this receptor is an adult with an advanced solid tumor such as melanoma, head and neck, liver or kidney cancer. The CDR3 region has the DNA TGTGCCAGCTGGGGAGAGGGGACTGAAGCTTTCTTT. Amino acid sequence: CASWGEGTEAFF.